This T cell receptor beta chain is drawn from a study of blood T cell repertoires in COVID-19 (dated by TCRdb to the early 2020s). Study-level background: Samples covering the acute and convalescent phases of COVID-19 were provided by collaborators in the United States, Italy and Spain. Deeply sampled blood TCRbeta repertoires from subjects exposed to, actively infected with, or recovered from COVID-19 were included in the dataset. The repertoires were made available in a free public database intended to serve as a resource for research on the immune response to SARS-CoV-2. The samples were drawn from the first 160 participants of the ongoing ImmuneRACE study and from 1,200 or so subjects provided by 6 global collaborators. Where available, HLA class I and class II types were taken from metadata supplied by the sample provider and were not determined by assay-based typing. The prospective study material was composed of cDNA or gDNA derived from T cells, B-cell-depleted T cells, or PBMCs. A de-identified subject ID, COVID-19 status, age in years and sex were almost always included in the sample metadata. Study-wide conclusions, independent of this receptor: How much clinical and demographic metadata was included differed by source and by participant, and the metadata was provided uncurated.

TCRbeta CDR3 regions were amplified from genomic DNA using the immunoSEQ Assay, a bias-controlled multiplex PCR. On the study's bioinformatics: Within the assay, amplification of reference gene primers was used to estimate how many nucleated cells each sample contained. To quantify the absolute abundance of each unique TCRbeta CDR3 rearrangement, sequence reads were collapsed and filtered. For each sample, productive Simpson clonality was calculated by taking the square root of Simpson's diversity index across productive rearrangements. TCRdb holds this immuneACCESS table with in-frame rearrangements only. Some clones are missing; in checked studies, unresolved V genes explain under half, and the rest has no known cause. That table gives V, J and clone size, and the DNA gave D and trimming. The sample table shows around 150,000 clones, and about four fifths are seen once. Jointly, the top ten make up 3.5% to 4.5% of the sample.

Via the germline V gene, CDR1 is LGHNT and CDR2 FRNRAP. Ends trimmed: V by 7 bases, J by 7 bases; bases unmatched to a gene: 10. Reading from cysteine to phenylalanine, the CDR3 counts 15 amino acids. The read is trimmed to its CDR3 DNA, 45 bases read in frame from base 1. The collaborating institutions used their own protocols to collect whole blood in K2EDTA tubes. For TCRbeta analysis, collaborators shipped samples as frozen whole blood, isolated PBMCs, or DNA extracted from either of those sample types. This clone was seen at least ten times. Its antigen specificity is not known. No base quality information exists; no much larger clone differs at one position.

The TCR sequence derives from a woman of 80 years or more with acute or convalescent COVID-19. Sequenced sample: peripheral blood. The rearranged segments are TRBV12-5 and TRBJ1-5; TRBD1 lines up with 10 middle nucleotides. The DNA is TGTGCTAGTGCCTCCGGGACAGGGGCCTCACAGCCCCAGCATTTT. Its protein is CASASGTGASQPQHF.